Sequencing of this TCR beta chain was carried out in a study of blood T cell repertoires in COVID-19. This CDR3 has 19 residues. TCRdb keeps only in-frame clones here, not all; method: immunoSEQ multiplex PCR. The data hold over 250,000 clones, with 65% to 90% observed a single time. The receptor comes from a human donor in a cohort sampled during active COVID-19. The chain uses TRBV21-1 and TRBJ1-1; TRBD1 is the table's D call and was not checked against the DNA. TRBV21-1 has pseudogene status. Input material: peripheral blood. The CDR3, as DNA: TGTGCCAGCAGCTCCGGTTTTGGACAGGGGGGTAAGGTGAACACTGAAGCTTTCTTT. It is translated as CASSSGFGQGGKVNTEAFF.